The TCR beta chain described here comes from a study of cytomegalovirus exposure and HLA in healthy donors. As concerns this clone: The target antigen is unknown.

The PCR used 60 Vbeta and 13 Jbeta primers. Repertoires were generated with immunoSEQ multiplex PCR, while TCRdb's copy carries only in-frame clones and drops some. The sample has some 150,000 clones; approximately 84% are singletons. Trimming stripped 1 base from V and 5 bases from J, with 12 bases between. Germline loops: CDR1 SGHAT, CDR2 FQNNGV. This CDR3 is built from 14 residues. Study outcomes and limitations: A prior analysis recorded that most TCR beta V segments were productive about 87% or about 30% of the time.

The gene calls are TRBV11-2 and TRBJ2-7; no reliable D call. The sequence came from a middle-aged woman in good health and CMV-seronegative. Material: PBMCs. For the CDR3, the DNA is TGTGCCAGCAGCTTAGCCCTCCAGGTCCACGAGCAGTACTTC. Protein product: CASSLALQVHEQYF.